This TCR beta chain was captured by sequencing in a study of T cell responses to AZD1222 COVID-19 vaccine. Study-wide findings and caveats: Seropositivity was recorded at baseline in only six AZD1222 recipients. White British people made up most donors, females outnumbered males, and clonal diversity was possibly underestimated. Repertoires in all cases were sampled only once the peak T cell response had passed.

CDR3 length equals 14 residues. CDR1 is SGHNT, CDR2 YYREEE, per germline (reference sequence). Trimming at V came to 7 bases and at J to 0 bases, leaving 3 bases not matched to a gene. Repertoires were generated with immunoSEQ multiplex PCR, while TCRdb's copy carries only in-frame clones and drops some. The table has 55,000 to 70,000 clones, about three quarters seen once. On this clone: Its antigen is unknown.

The source was peripheral blood, collected on day 0 of AZD1222 vaccination. The clonotype comes from an adult in good health. J is TRBJ2-2 and V is TRBV5-4, with TRBD1 matching over 7 bases. The CDR3 sequence: CASSGTANTGELFF. In nucleotides, the CDR3 is TGTGCCAGCTCCGGGACAGCGAACACCGGGGAGCTGTTTTTT.